The 17 T cell receptor beta chains listed next were all sequenced from one sample in a study of PD-L1 blockade in urothelial cancer. As to time point: pretreatment peripheral blood. Libraries were prepared by immunoSEQ multiplex PCR; TCRdb keeps only in-frame clonotypes and omits some of them. Of about 51,000 clones listed, around 84% are singletons. Sequenced material: PBMCs, taken around atezolizumab (anti-PD-L1) treatment. These receptors all come from a man between 60 and 70 years old with urothelial cancer.

The chain recombines TRBV5-1 with TRBJ1-5, with 7 bases aligning to TRBD1. The CDR3 totals 14 residues. In germline, CDR1 is SGHRS, CDR2 YFSETQ. J gave up 2 bases and V 4 bases, and 3 bases lay outside the gene matches. In DNA form, the CDR3 reads TGCGCCAGCAGCATCGGACAGGGCAATCAGCCCCAGCATTTT. Translating gives CASSIGQGNQPQHF.

V usage is TRBV5-5 and J usage is TRBJ1-2; D unclear. The CDR3 length is 15 residues. Trimming removed 4 bases at V and 0 bases at J, with 13 bases between. Germline values: CDR1 SGHKS, CDR2 YYEKEE (reference sequence). The CDR3 region is CASSLTGNSNYGYTF. CDR3 DNA: TGTGCCAGCAGCCTTACCGGGAATTCTAACTATGGCTACACCTTC.

This rearrangement joins TRBV5-4 to TRBJ2-1, with 15 bases fitting TRBD2. V trimming: 3 bases; J trimming: 0 bases; junction bases outside the gene matches: 7. CDR1 is SGHNT and CDR2 is YYREEE in the germline V gene (reference sequence). This CDR3 is built from 19 residues. The CDR3 nucleotides are TGTGCCAGCAGCTCTGGGACTAGCGGGAGGACAAGCTCCTACAATGAGCAGTTCTTC. Protein sequence: CASSSGTSGRTSSYNEQFF.

The chain uses TRBV6-4 and TRBJ1-2; 9 positions match TRBD1. Germline assignment: CDR1 MRHNA and CDR2 SNTAGT. Trimming removed 2 bases from V and 3 bases from J; junction bases left unmatched: 4. This CDR3 spans 15 amino acids. The CDR3 DNA reads as TGTGCCAGCAGTGACCCGGGACAGGGTCACTATGGCTACACCTTC. Its translation: CASSDPGQGHYGYTF.

The J gene is TRBJ2-6, the V gene TRBV28; D is unclear. The CDR3 is 16 amino acids. V dropped 6 bases and J dropped 0 bases, with 12 bases sitting between them. CDR1 is MDHEN, CDR2 SYDVKM, per germline. CDR3 nucleotides: TGTGCCAGCAGCCCATCCGGAGTCTCTGGGGCCAACGTCCTGACTTTC. Translating gives CASSPSGVSGANVLTF.

The count of this clone is one. This chain links TRBV19 with TRBJ1-6; TRBD1 aligns across 7 bases. The CDR3 contains 15 residues. Per germline, CDR1 LNHDA and CDR2 SQIVND (reference sequence). Trimming cost V 5 bases and J 9 bases; bases outside gene matches: 10. The CDR3 DNA reads TGTGCCAGTAGTCCAAAGGCAGGGGGAGGTTCACCCCTCCACTTT. Amino acid sequence: CASSPKAGGGSPLHF. The variable domain in full, completed from reference TRBV19 and TRBJ1-6, reads DGGITQSPKYLFRKEGQNVTLSCEQNLNHDAMYWYRQDPGQGLRLIYYSQIVNDFQKGDIAEGYSVSREKKESFPLTVTSAQKNPTAFYLCASSPKAGGGSPLHFGNGTRLTVT.

The CDR3 region is CASSLGLGGADTQYF. The DNA for the CDR3 is TGTGCCAGCAGCCTGGGACTAGGCGGGGCAGATACGCAGTATTTT. The V call is TRBV11-3, the J call TRBJ2-3, with TRBD2 matching over 8 bases. Germline V gene sequence: CDR1 SGHNT, CDR2 YENEEA. There are 15 residues in the CDR3. The ends lost 5 bases at V and 4 bases at J; junction bases unmatched: 8.

V gene TRBV6-5 combines with J gene TRBJ2-7; TRBD1 matches 9 bases. Germline assignment: CDR1 MNHEY and CDR2 SVGAGI. Unmatched junction bases numbered 2, after V lost 2 bases and J lost 3 bases. The CDR3 runs to 14 residues. The CDR3 sequence is CASSYRDRDYEQYF. CDR3 in DNA: TGTGCCAGCAGTTACCGGGACAGGGACTACGAGCAGTACTTC.

The chain carries TRBV27 and TRBJ1-1, with D tentatively TRBD1 (6 bases). Germline values: CDR1 MNHEY, CDR2 SMNVEV (reference sequence). Trimming left V 4 bases short and J 3 bases short, with 21 bases between. CDR3 length: 17 amino acids. CDR3 in DNA: TGTGCCAGCAGTTCTACGGGACAAACATTTACGGACACTGAAGCTTTCTTT. Translation: CASSSTGQTFTDTEAFF.

This clone was detected a few times. The chain joins TRBV5-4 to TRBJ2-1, with D perhaps TRBD1 (6 bases). The CDR3 sequence is 14 residues long. Germline assignment: CDR1 SGHNT and CDR2 YYREEE (reference sequence). Trimming removed 3 bases at V and 3 bases at J, with 10 bases between. The CDR3 sequence: CASSSGTSYNEQFF. In nucleotides, the CDR3 is TGTGCCAGCAGCTCCGGGACAAGCTACAATGAGCAGTTCTTC. Combining the CDR3 with reference TRBV5-4 and TRBJ2-1 gives the whole variable domain ETGVTQSPTHLIKTRGQQVTLRCSSQSGHNTVSWYQQALGQGPQFIFQYYREEENGRGNFPPRFSGLQFPNYSSELNVNALELDDSALYLCASSSGTSYNEQFFGPGTRLTVL.

This rearrangement joins TRBV5-4 to TRBJ2-1; the match to TRBD2 covers 13 bases. J was trimmed by 7 bases and V by 3 bases; bases with no gene match: 4. The CDR3 is made up of 15 amino acids. Germline loops: CDR1 SGHNT, CDR2 YYREEE (reference sequence). The CDR3 sequence is CASSSGTSGVNEQFF. The DNA of the CDR3 is TGTGCCAGCAGCTCCGGGACTAGCGGGGTGAATGAGCAGTTCTTC.

The chain recombines TRBV5-8 with TRBJ1-5; 7 bases line up with TRBD1. This CDR3 spans 15 amino acids. With V trimmed by 0 bases and J by 4 bases, 4 bases remained unmatched. Germline values: CDR1 SGHTS, CDR2 YDEGEE. CDR3 in amino acids: CASSLAGTANQPQHF. CDR3 nucleotide sequence: TGTGCCAGCAGCTTGGCCGGGACAGCGAATCAGCCCCAGCATTTT. Drawing the rest from reference TRBV5-8 and TRBJ1-5, the complete variable domain is EAGVTQSPTHLIKTRGQQATLRCSPISGHTSVYWYQQALGLGLQFLLWYDEGEERNRGNFPPRFSGRQFPNYSSELNVNALELEDSALYLCASSLAGTANQPQHFGDGTRLSIL.

This chain connects TRBV28 to TRBJ1-2; TRBD1 matches 7 bases. V shed 5 bases and J 2 bases; nucleotides not matched to a gene: 14. The CDR3 has 17 amino acids. Germline V gene data show CDR1 as MDHEN and CDR2 as SYDVKM. The CDR3 bases are TGTGCCAGCAGTGACCAGGGACAGCTCACGAGGAACTATGGCTACACCTTC. It yields the protein CASSDQGQLTRNYGYTF.

This chain joins TRBV4-3 and TRBJ1-6; 7 positions match TRBD1. V gave up 3 bases and J gave up 7 bases; unmatched junction bases: 3. The CDR3 spans 14 residues. CDR1 is LGHNA and CDR2 is YSLEER in the germline V gene. The CDR3 DNA reads as TGCGCCAGCAGCCAGGGACAGTTCAATTCACCCCTCCACTTT. It encodes CASSQGQFNSPLHF.

The V call is TRBV15, the J call TRBJ1-5; D remains unclear. The germline V and J ends were trimmed by 0 bases and 4 bases, with 10 bases remaining between them. This CDR3 has 15 residues. Per germline, CDR1 LNHNV and CDR2 YYDKDF (reference sequence). Written as DNA, the CDR3 is TGTGCCACCAGCAGAGATCGAGCCGGGAATCAGCCCCAGCATTTT. This encodes CATSRDRAGNQPQHF.

The chain recombines TRBV7-2 with TRBJ2-1; 11 nucleotides agree with TRBD2. Per the germline V gene, CDR1 is SGHTA and CDR2 is FQGNSA. This CDR3 contains 15 residues. The V segment lost 4 bases and the J segment 9 bases; nucleotides outside the gene matches: 8. The chain's CDR3 is CASSYSGGGVSEQFF. The CDR3 nucleotides are TGTGCCAGCAGCTATAGCGGGGGGGGAGTTTCTGAGCAGTTCTTC.

The chain links TRBV18 to TRBJ1-1, with D possibly TRBD1 on 5 matching bases. The V and J ends lost 3 bases and 7 bases respectively, with 9 bases between them. Per the germline V gene, CDR1 is KGHSH and CDR2 is LQKENI. CDR3 length equals 12 residues. This CDR3 is CASSPRTIEAFF. CDR3 coding DNA: TGTGCCAGCTCACCGCGGACAATTGAAGCTTTCTTT.